The rows below give T cell receptor beta chains drawn from one sample of a study of T cell repertoires in cytomegalovirus infection. Each CDR3 protein gets one entry after TCRdb re-called the reads with MiXCR. The sample records around 450,000 distinct CDR3 sequences, roughly a third being singletons. Material for sequencing was PBMCs. The receptors were sampled from a human donor in good health (CMV status not recorded). Some clones in this sample may be carry-over from other donors' samples. CDR3s include the opening cysteine and the closing phenylalanine or tryptophan. Each record gives: J gene, V gene, clone size, D gene, CDR3 protein, CDR3 DNA. D genes are given only for firm matches. The listing skips clone size in some rows; elsewhere it reads once, few, many or a size class.

>TRBJ2-3|TRBV6-2/TRBV6-3|few|.
CASSPRGSEDTQYF
TGTGCCAGCAGTCCGCGGGGAAGCGAGGATACGCAGTATTTT
>TRBJ1-1|TRBV4-2|.|TRBD1
CASSQVSSDRVAGYTEAFF
TGTGCCAGCAGCCAAGTTAGTTCAGACAGGGTCGCCGGGTACACTGAAGCTTTCTTT
>TRBJ2-1|TRBV28|many|.
CASSSHTRLYNEQFF
TGTGCCAGCAGCTCTCACACCCGGCTGTACAATGAGCAGTTCTTC
>TRBJ2-3|TRBV10-3|.|TRBD1
CATWTGKSDTQYF
TGTGCCACTTGGACAGGCAAGTCAGATACGCAGTATTTT
>TRBJ1-2|TRBV7-6|few|.
CASSFTSDGGYGYTF
TGTGCCAGCAGCTTTACATCCGATGGGGGCTATGGCTACACCTTC
>TRBJ2-7|TRBV4-1|.|.
CASSQGIADPLRYF
TGCGCCAGCAGCCAAGGGATTGCGGATCCGTTGCGGTACTTC
>TRBJ1-2|TRBV12-3/TRBV12-4|.|.
CASSWGPAGYGYTF
TGTGCCAGCAGCTGGGGGCCGGCGGGCTATGGCTACACCTTC
>TRBJ1-1|TRBV20-1|.|TRBD1
CSAPGQRNTEAFF
TGCAGTGCCCCGGGACAGCGAAACACTGAAGCTTTCTTT
>TRBJ1-1|TRBV12-3/TRBV12-4|.|.
CASSSVPDTEAFF
TGTGCCAGCAGTAGCGTCCCGGACACTGAAGCTTTCTTT
>TRBJ2-1|TRBV29-1|.|TRBD2
CSVEDGGANNEQFF
TGCAGCGTTGAAGACGGGGGGGCGAACAATGAGCAGTTCTTC
>TRBJ1-2|TRBV6-5|few|.
CASSYRGRSYTF
TGTGCCAGCAGTTACCGAGGACGGAGCTACACCTTC
>TRBJ1-1|TRBV7-7|many|TRBD1
CASSRRQGTEAFF
TGTGCCAGCAGCCGGAGACAGGGCACTGAAGCTTTCTTT
>TRBJ1-1|TRBV27|few|.
CASSLRASTEAFF
TGTGCCAGCAGTTTAAGGGCGAGCACTGAAGCTTTCTTT
>TRBJ2-7|TRBV4-1|few|TRBD1
CASSQTTGGASYEQYF
TGCGCCAGCAGCCAGACTACAGGGGGCGCATCCTACGAGCAGTACTTC